The present T cell receptor (beta chain) was sequenced within a study of blood T cell repertoires in COVID-19. Overall study context: Samples taken during acute and convalescent COVID-19 were collected in the United States, Italy and Spain. The cDNA or gDNA used as material had been derived from T cells, B-cell-depleted T cells, or PBMCs.

Under the authors' procedure: Estimates of nucleated cell counts were drawn from the amplification of reference gene primers. Only in-frame clones appear in the TCRdb table, and some are missing; sequencing was by immunoSEQ multiplex PCR. V and J calls and clone size are as listed in that table; D and trimming were resolved from the DNA. The data show about 440,000 clones, with less than 95% seen just once and about 0.57% held by the top ten. J lost 2 bases, V lost 4 bases, and 4 bases had no gene match. Germline lookup yields CDR1 MNHEY and CDR2 SMNVEV (reference sequence). The CDR3 is 17 amino acids.

The sample comprised PBMCs or T cells enriched from blood (not recorded which). This clonotype was sampled from a man aged 18 to 29 who had recovered from COVID-19. This sequence joins TRBV27 and TRBJ2-3; 15 bases map to TRBD2. The CDR3: CASSYGLAGGFTDTQYF. The DNA of the CDR3 is TGTGCCAGCAGTTACGGACTAGCGGGAGGGTTCACAGATACGCAGTATTTT.